These 28 T cell receptor beta chains originate from one sample sequenced in a study of chemoradiotherapy in HPV16-positive cancers. Repertoires were generated with immunoSEQ multiplex PCR, while TCRdb's copy carries only in-frame clones and drops some. The sample carries around 40,000 clones, roughly three quarters recorded once. The material was blood, obtained from a patient who underwent chemoradiotherapy. The receptors shown here come from a human donor with HPV-associated anogenital cancer.

A few counts support this clone. Here the CDR3 reads CASSLGMDGYTF. The DNA for the CDR3 is TGTGCCAGCAGCTTAGGGATGGATGGCTACACCTTC. J is TRBJ1-2 and V is TRBV11-2; D unresolved. The CDR3 contains 12 residues. The germline gives CDR1 SGHAT, CDR2 FQNNGV. V shed 1 base and J shed 6 bases, with 6 bases lying between them.

The V and J genes are TRBV5-4 and TRBJ1-1; D is possibly TRBD1 (6 bases). The CDR3 length is 15 residues. With 1 base removed from V and 5 bases from J, the gap between germline ends came to 15 bases. CDR1 and CDR2 from the germline V gene are SGHNT and YYREEE (reference sequence). DNA of the CDR3: TGTGCCAGCAGCTTGTACCCAGGGGATAAGACTGAAGCTTTCTTT. It yields the protein CASSLYPGDKTEAFF.

This clone is a singleton in its sample. The chain combines TRBV15 with TRBJ1-6; D is uncertain. Germline CDR1 is LNHNV and CDR2 is YYDKDF (reference sequence). The CDR3 is 13 amino acids. V lost 1 base to trimming and J lost 7 bases, with 5 bases between them. The CDR3 loop reads CATSRGNNSPLHF. The CDR3 nucleotides are TGTGCCACCAGCAGAGGGAACAATTCACCCCTCCACTTT.

This clone has more than one count but fewer than ten. This chain links TRBV7-8 with TRBJ1-1; D is uncertain. Trimming removed 3 bases from V and 8 bases from J, with 13 bases in between. Germline CDR1 reads SGHVS; CDR2 reads FQNEAQ. This CDR3 contains 13 residues. CDR3 nucleotides: TGTGCCAGCAGCTTCCGGGAGGCGGGGGAAGCTTTCTTT. Protein: CASSFREAGEAFF.

This clone was seen once. V gene TRBV9 combines with J gene TRBJ2-7; the D is unclear. V dropped 4 bases and J dropped 1 base, with 12 bases sitting between them. The CDR3 contains 14 residues. Germline lookup yields CDR1 SGDLS and CDR2 YYNGEE. The CDR3 reads CASSPHGRSYEQYF. DNA for the CDR3: TGTGCCAGCAGCCCCCATGGCAGATCCTACGAGCAGTACTTC.

This clone was counted a few times. This chain uses TRBV5-1 with TRBJ2-1; 8 nucleotides agree with TRBD1. The V gene's germline CDR1 is SGHRS and CDR2 YFSETQ. Unmatched junction bases numbered 6, after V lost 8 bases and J lost 2 bases. The CDR3 has 14 amino acids. The CDR3: CASGTGFTYNEQFF. In nucleotides, the CDR3 is TGCGCCAGTGGGACAGGTTTCACCTACAATGAGCAGTTCTTC.

The V gene is TRBV18, the J gene TRBJ2-3, with 8 bases aligning to TRBD2. The CDR3 totals 16 residues. From germline, CDR1 is KGHSH and CDR2 LQKENI. Germline trimming cut 5 bases from V and 6 bases from J; bases unmatched to any gene: 13. This CDR3 reads CASSSVVGGAGDTQYF. In DNA form, the CDR3 reads TGTGCCAGCTCATCCGTTGTCGGGGGGGCCGGGGATACGCAGTATTTT.

J is TRBJ2-7 and V is TRBV27; the D gene is possibly TRBD1 (6 bases). Germline assignment: CDR1 MNHEY and CDR2 SMNVEV (reference sequence). This CDR3 is built from 13 residues. Trimming cost V 6 bases and J 3 bases, with 12 bases left between them. CDR3 bases: TGTGCCAGCAGGGAGGACAGTAACTACGAGCAGTACTTC. This sequence encodes CASREDSNYEQYF.

V usage is TRBV9 and J usage is TRBJ1-2; TRBD1 aligns across 7 bases. CDR1 SGDLS and CDR2 YYNGEE come from the germline V gene. The J segment lost 6 bases and the V segment lost 4 bases, leaving 9 bases of the junction unmatched. CDR3 size: 14 residues. CDR3 coding DNA: TGTGCCAGCAGCTCTCACAGGGGAGAGAATGGCTACACCTTC. This codes for CASSSHRGENGYTF.

V is TRBV15 and J is TRBJ2-4; 11 bases agree with TRBD2. The germline CDR1 and CDR2 sequences are LNHNV and YYDKDF (reference sequence). V was clipped by 5 bases and J by 5 bases; unmatched bases: 2. CDR3 length: 14 residues. CDR3 DNA sequence: TGTGCCACCAGCGTACTAGCGGGGGAAAACATTCAGTACTTC. Its translation is CATSVLAGENIQYF. Filled out from reference TRBV15 and TRBJ2-4, the complete variable domain reads DAMVIQNPRYQVTQFGKPVTLSCSQTLNHNVMYWYQQKSSQAPKLLFHYYDKDFNNEADTPDNFQSRRPNTSFCFLDIRSPGLGDTAMYLCATSVLAGENIQYFGAGTRLSVL.

The chain carries TRBV11-2 and TRBJ2-6, with TRBD1 matching 7 bases. Germline loops: CDR1 SGHAT, CDR2 FQNNGV. V lost 1 base, J lost 1 base, and 4 bases stayed unmatched. The CDR3 runs 17 residues. In nucleotides, the CDR3 is TGTGCCAGCAGCTTAGGGGACAGTCGGTCTGGGGCCAACGTCCTGACTTTC. Translating it yields CASSLGDSRSGANVLTF.

CDR3 region: CASGTGNNSPLHF. The DNA of the CDR3 is TGTGCCAGCGGGACAGGGAATAATTCACCCCTCCACTTT. The rearrangement links TRBV9 to TRBJ1-6, with TRBD1 matching 9 bases. From germline, CDR1 is SGDLS and CDR2 YYNGEE. CDR3 length: 13 residues. J was trimmed by 5 bases and V by 7 bases; bases with no gene match: 1.

The chain joins TRBV4-2 to TRBJ2-2; no reliable D call. CDR1 is LGHNA, CDR2 YNFKEQ, per germline. There are 16 residues in the CDR3. Trimming stripped 0 bases from V and 7 bases from J, with 15 bases between. The DNA of the CDR3 is TGTGCCAGCAGCCAAGATACGGTCTCCTTCAGCGGGGAGCTGTTTTTT. Translated: CASSQDTVSFSGELFF.

As to this clone: The sample has other DNA sequences that encode this CDR3 too. The rearrangement joins TRBV6-1 to TRBJ1-2; TRBD1 aligns across 8 bases. Germline CDR1 is MNHNS and CDR2 is SASEGT. Trimming cost V 5 bases and J 3 bases; bases outside gene matches: 2. This CDR3 contains 13 residues. DNA of the CDR3: TGTGCCAGCAGTAAGACAGGGGACTATGGCTACACCTTC. Protein sequence: CASSKTGDYGYTF.

This clone was detected only a few times. The chain is built from TRBV7-9 and TRBJ1-5; D gene uncertain. Trimming pared 1 base from V and 6 bases from J, leaving 10 bases between. Germline CDR1 reads SEHNR; CDR2 reads FQNEAQ (reference sequence). The CDR3 runs to 14 residues. CDR3 bases: TGTGCCAGCAGCTTAGAAGGATCCGTTCAGCCCCAGCATTTT. As protein: CASSLEGSVQPQHF.

This chain joins TRBV6-5 and TRBJ2-3, with 9 bases lining up with TRBD2. The V gene end was trimmed by 6 bases and the J gene end by 6 bases; junction bases not matched to a gene: 7. Germline CDR1 is MNHEY and CDR2 is SVGAGI. This CDR3 has 14 amino acids. In nucleotides, the CDR3 is TGTGCCAGCAGATACACCGGACTAGCGGATACGCAGTATTTT. Amino acids: CASRYTGLADTQYF.

This clone has a single count. The gene calls are TRBV4-3 and TRBJ2-7; 10 nucleotides line up with TRBD1. This CDR3 has 16 amino acids. With 0 bases clipped from V and 6 bases from J, the junction kept 8 bases outside the gene matches. CDR1 LGHNA and CDR2 YSLEER come from the germline V gene. The CDR3 loop reads CASSQDDGQGVSEQYF. Written as DNA, the CDR3 is TGCGCCAGCAGCCAAGACGATGGACAGGGGGTAAGCGAGCAGTACTTC.

The chain couples TRBV2 to TRBJ2-6; D is ambiguous. The length of the CDR3 is 15 residues. Germline lookup yields CDR1 SNHLY and CDR2 FYNNEI. Deletions cut 2 bases from V and 4 bases from J, with 9 bases between. CDR3 coding DNA: TGTGCCAGCAGTGAATTAAGTTGGGGGGCCAACGTCCTGACTTTC. Its protein product is CASSELSWGANVLTF.

The V and J genes are TRBV11-2 and TRBJ1-2; D is uncertain. Germline V gene sequence: CDR1 SGHAT, CDR2 FQNNGV. V lost 0 bases to trimming and J lost 6 bases, with 5 bases between them. The CDR3 has 12 amino acids. The CDR3 DNA sequence: TGTGCCAGCAGCTTAGAGGGTGATGGCTACACCTTC. This encodes CASSLEGDGYTF.

The chain carries TRBV2 and TRBJ2-2; D is ambiguous. CDR3 length: 14 residues. Trimming removed 10 bases from V and 0 bases from J, with 12 bases in between. The V gene's germline CDR1 is SNHLY and CDR2 FYNNEI. Here the CDR3 DNA reads TGTGCCAAAACCGGGTCTGCGAACACCGGGGAGCTGTTTTTT. Amino acids: CAKTGSANTGELFF.

This clone was seen a few times. The chain combines TRBV5-1 with TRBJ1-1, with D tentatively TRBD1 (6 bases). CDR1 and CDR2 from the germline V gene are SGHRS and YFSETQ. The CDR3 is made up of 14 amino acids. Trimming pared 1 base from V and 5 bases from J, leaving 12 bases between. The CDR3 sequence is CASSLSWGQTEAFF. As DNA, the CDR3 is TGCGCCAGCAGCTTGTCCTGGGGGCAGACTGAAGCTTTCTTT.

This chain joins TRBV4-1 and TRBJ2-3; TRBD2 matches at 8 bases. V trimming: 8 bases; J trimming: 2 bases; junction bases outside the gene matches: 12. CDR3 length: 16 amino acids. The germline CDR1 and CDR2 sequences are MGHRA and YSYEKL. The CDR3 sequence is CASGRAGGTSTDTQYF. Written as DNA, the CDR3 is TGCGCCAGCGGGAGGGCGGGAGGCACCTCCACAGATACGCAGTATTTT.

The chain joins TRBV18 to TRBJ1-1, with D possibly TRBD1 on 5 matching bases. In germline, CDR1 is KGHSH, CDR2 LQKENI. V was trimmed by 1 base and J by 6 bases, leaving 9 bases between them. This CDR3 spans 13 amino acids. This CDR3 is CASSPLGDPEAFF. Written as DNA, the CDR3 is TGTGCCAGCTCACCACTCGGGGACCCTGAAGCTTTCTTT. Based on the CDR3 plus reference TRBV18 and TRBJ1-1, the full variable domain is NAGVMQNPRHLVRRRGQEARLRCSPMKGHSHVYWYRQLPEEGLKFMVYLQKENIIDESGMPKERFSAEFPKEGPSILRIQQVVRGDSAAYFCASSPLGDPEAFFGQGTRLTVV.

The CDR3 sequence: CASSFTQGNPPLHF. In nucleotides, the CDR3 is TGTGCCAGCAGCTTCACACAGGGAAATCCACCCCTCCACTTT. The chain is built from TRBV7-9 and TRBJ1-6; D is possibly TRBD1 (6 bases). The V gene lost 3 bases and the J gene lost 11 bases, with 14 bases spanning the gap. CDR1 is SEHNR and CDR2 is FQNEAQ in the germline V gene (reference sequence). This CDR3 contains 14 residues.

The V call is TRBV5-6, the J call TRBJ2-1; 8 bases align to TRBD1. Germline V lookup: CDR1 SGHDT, CDR2 YYEEEE. There are 15 residues in the CDR3. The V gene end was trimmed by 5 bases and the J gene end by 2 bases; junction bases not matched to a gene: 6. CDR3 in DNA: TGTGCCAGCAGTTCCGGGACAGGTCCCTACAATGAGCAGTTCTTC. It yields the protein CASSSGTGPYNEQFF.

The V and J genes are TRBV10-2 and TRBJ2-1; 9 bases align to TRBD2. The CDR3 has 15 residues. V shed 0 bases, J shed 7 bases, and the junction held 4 bases outside the gene matches. Germline V gene lookup returns CDR1 WSHSY and CDR2 SAAADI. The CDR3 here is CASSESSGGYNEQFF. CDR3 DNA: TGCGCCAGCAGTGAGTCTAGCGGGGGCTATAATGAGCAGTTCTTC.

The CDR3 sequence: CSAQRGSYNEQFF. In DNA form, the CDR3 reads TGCAGCGCCCAGCGGGGGTCCTACAATGAGCAGTTCTTC. The chain uses TRBV29-1 and TRBJ2-1, with TRBD2 matching over 8 bases. The V gene end was trimmed by 7 bases and the J gene end by 1 base; junction bases not matched to a gene: 3. The CDR3 runs 13 residues. CDR1 is SQVTM and CDR2 is ANQGSEA in the germline V gene.

V and J are TRBV14 and TRBJ2-7; TRBD1 matches at 11 bases. CDR3 length: 16 residues. J lost 3 bases, V lost 4 bases, and 8 bases had no gene match. In germline, CDR1 is SGHDN, CDR2 FVKESK. The CDR3 DNA reads as TGTGCCAGCAGCCGCTCGGGACAGGGGGGATTCTACGAGCAGTACTTC. Protein: CASSRSGQGGFYEQYF.